This is a list of T cell receptor beta chains from one sample in a study of neurological immune-mediated disorders. TCRdb reprocessed the 5' RACE reads via MiXCR and lists one record per CDR3 protein. The data contain tens of thousands of distinct CDR3 sequences, about 2.5% of them singletons. The sample taken for sequencing was PBMCs. Every receptor here comes from a man aged 50-60 years with multiple sclerosis. Both conserved end residues are part of each CDR3. Each record gives: V gene, J gene, clone size, D gene, CDR3 protein, CDR3 DNA. D genes are given only for firm matches. Expanded clones get a size class; other rows say once, few or many, or leave the size out.

TRBV11-2	TRBJ2-1	many	TRBD2	CASSLAGGNTYNEQFF	TGTGCCAGCAGCTTAGCGGGGGGTAACACCTACAATGAGCAGTTCTTC
TRBV6-1	TRBJ1-6	many	.	CATEEVFTSPLHF	TGTGCCACCGAGGAAGTTTTTACTTCACCCCTCCACTTT
TRBV27	TRBJ1-5	many	TRBD1	CADADRIGFSNQPQHF	TGTGCCGATGCGGACAGGATCGGGTTTAGCAATCAGCCCCAGCATTTT
TRBV7-9	TRBJ2-3	many	.	CASSPDSFPTDTQYF	TGTGCCAGCAGCCCGGACAGTTTTCCCACAGATACGCAGTATTTT
TRBV6-1	TRBJ2-1	many	TRBD2	CASSEGRASGLFSYNEQFF	TGTGCCAGCAGTGAAGGAAGGGCTAGCGGATTGTTCTCCTACAATGAGCAGTTCTTC
TRBV7-2	TRBJ2-1	many	TRBD1	CASSLQQGASYNEQFF	TGTGCCAGCAGCTTACAACAGGGGGCCTCCTACAATGAGCAGTTCTTC
TRBV6-1	TRBJ2-7	many	.	CASSESRGGYEQYF	TGTGCCAGCAGTGAATCCAGGGGGGGGTACGAGCAGTACTTC
TRBV27	TRBJ1-6	many	.	CASSPGPTYSPLHF	TGTGCCAGCAGCCCGGGACCGACTTATTCACCCCTCCACTTT
TRBV9	TRBJ2-1	many	TRBD2	CASSPGTSDDEQFF	TGTGCCAGCAGCCCCGGGACTAGCGACGATGAGCAGTTCTTC
TRBV18	TRBJ2-1	many	.	CASSKTALYNEQFF	TGTGCCAGCTCGAAAACAGCCCTATACAATGAGCAGTTCTTC
TRBV5-5	TRBJ1-3	many	.	CASTLLQLSGNTIYF	TGTGCCAGCACCTTACTACAGCTCTCTGGAAACACCATATATTTT
TRBV7-2	TRBJ1-1	many	.	CASSPRAGVMNTEAFF	TGTGCCAGCAGCCCGAGGGCAGGGGTTATGAACACTGAAGCTTTCTTT
TRBV29-1	TRBJ1-1	many	.	CSANDAVNTEAFF	TGCAGCGCCAATGATGCGGTCAACACTGAAGCTTTCTTT
TRBV5-1	TRBJ2-1	many	TRBD2	CASIPGGMNYNEQFF	TGCGCCAGCATCCCGGGGGGGATGAACTACAATGAGCAGTTCTTC
TRBV6-5	TRBJ2-2	many	TRBD1	CASDGTGGAGELFF	TGTGCCAGCGACGGGACAGGGGGGGCCGGGGAGCTGTTTTTT
TRBV12-3/TRBV12-4	TRBJ1-1	many	.	CASSLKGNTEAFF	TGTGCCAGCAGTTTAAAGGGGAACACTGAAGCTTTCTTT
TRBV10-3	TRBJ1-3	many	.	CAITAALEGTIYF	TGTGCCATCACGGCAGCGTTGGAAGGCACCATATATTTT
TRBV5-1	TRBJ2-5	many	TRBD2	CASSLLAVQETQYF	TGCGCCAGCAGCTTGCTAGCGGTCCAAGAGACCCAGTACTTC
TRBV10-3	TRBJ2-7	many	TRBD2	CAISELERGARRRVYEQYF	TGTGCCATCAGTGAGTTGGAGCGGGGGGCCCGCCGCAGGGTCTACGAGCAGTACTTC
TRBV7-2	TRBJ1-2	many	.	CASSLNTQAPNYGYTF	TGTGCCAGCAGCTTAAACACCCAAGCGCCGAACTATGGCTACACCTTC
TRBV12-3/TRBV12-4	TRBJ2-1	many	.	CASSFSYNEQFF	TGTGCCAGCAGTTTCTCCTACAATGAGCAGTTCTTC
TRBV9	TRBJ2-7	many	.	CASSVGPDYEQYF	TGTGCCAGCAGCGTAGGACCGGACTACGAGCAGTACTTC
TRBV6-2/TRBV6-3	TRBJ2-1	many	.	CASNPTRGIYNEQFF	TGTGCCAGCAACCCTACCAGAGGGATCTACAATGAGCAGTTCTTC
TRBV5-4	TRBJ1-2	.	.	CASSSVGTLSNYGYTF	TGTGCCAGCAGCTCCGTTGGCACCTTATCTAACTATGGCTACACCTTC
TRBV25-1	TRBJ1-5	many	.	CASSWRGAPREVNSNQPQHF	TGTGCCAGCAGCTGGAGGGGCGCACCGAGAGAGGTGAATAGCAATCAGCCCCAGCATTTT
TRBV7-2	TRBJ2-7	many	.	CASSLHPSRFGGEQYF	TGTGCCAGCAGCCTACACCCCTCCCGGTTTGGAGGCGAGCAGTACTTC
TRBV6-5	TRBJ1-1	many	.	CASSYVQGRTEAFF	TGTGCCAGCAGTTACGTACAGGGTCGCACTGAAGCTTTCTTT
TRBV9	TRBJ1-6	many	TRBD1	CASSVETGGNSPLHF	TGTGCCAGCAGCGTAGAGACAGGGGGGAACTCACCCCTCCACTTT
TRBV9	TRBJ1-1	few	.	CASSVATEYTEAFF	TGTGCCAGCAGCGTAGCAACGGAATACACTGAAGCTTTCTTT
TRBV6-2/TRBV6-3	TRBJ2-7	many	.	CASSYKVLGWEYF	TGTGCCAGCAGTTACAAGGTGCTCGGATGGGAGTACTTC
TRBV5-5	TRBJ2-6	many	.	CASSPLIGGANVLTF	TGTGCCAGCAGCCCCTTGATCGGTGGGGCCAACGTCCTGACTTTC
TRBV27	TRBJ1-2	many	.	CASSSYRDTYGYTF	TGTGCCAGCAGTTCTTACCGGGACACCTATGGCTACACCTTC
TRBV7-2	TRBJ1-6	many	.	CASSSPGGGSPLHF	TGTGCCAGCAGCTCACCCGGGGGGGGTTCACCCCTCCACTTT
TRBV7-2	TRBJ2-2	many	TRBD1	CASRPQGANTGELFF	TGTGCCAGCAGGCCACAGGGGGCGAACACCGGGGAGCTGTTTTTT
TRBV5-1	TRBJ2-3	many	.	CASSLMPSTDTQYF	TGCGCCAGCAGCTTGATGCCTAGCACAGATACGCAGTATTTT
TRBV7-3	TRBJ2-1	many	.	CASSLGREAEQFF	TGTGCCAGCAGCTTAGGCAGGGAGGCTGAGCAGTTCTTC
TRBV6-5	TRBJ2-4	many	TRBD1	CASSYSTPGQVGAKNIQYF	TGTGCCAGCAGTTACTCTACCCCAGGACAGGTTGGAGCCAAAAACATTCAGTACTTC
TRBV7-2	TRBJ2-1	many	.	CASSTWGENNEQFF	TGTGCCAGCAGTACGTGGGGGGAGAACAATGAGCAGTTCTTC
TRBV10-1	TRBJ2-1	.	.	CASSFGGAEQFF	TGCGCCAGCAGCTTTGGGGGGGCTGAGCAGTTCTTC
TRBV4-1	TRBJ1-1	.	.	CASSQASTMNTEAFF	TGCGCCAGCAGCCAAGCTAGCACGATGAACACTGAAGCTTTCTTT
TRBV5-1	TRBJ1-1	many	.	CASSPGGANTEAFF	TGCGCCAGCAGTCCCGGAGGAGCGAACACTGAAGCTTTCTTT
TRBV20-1	TRBJ2-2	many	.	CSARDPSVGAGELFF	TGCAGTGCTAGAGATCCGAGCGTCGGGGCCGGGGAGCTGTTTTTT
TRBV5-1	TRBJ1-5	many	.	CASSRDFSDQPQHF	TGCGCCAGCAGCCGGGACTTTAGCGATCAGCCCCAGCATTTT
TRBV12-3/TRBV12-4	TRBJ2-1	many	.	CASSPGLLLAGYNEQFF	TGTGCCAGCAGTCCAGGACTTTTACTAGCTGGCTACAATGAGCAGTTCTTC
TRBV6-4	TRBJ2-3	medium-sized	TRBD1	CASSDRGTTDTQYF	TGTGCCAGCAGCGACAGGGGGACAACAGATACGCAGTATTTT